This T cell receptor (beta chain) emerged from a study of cytomegalovirus exposure and HLA in healthy donors. Study-wide results and caveats: Cytomegalovirus-associated status was assigned to some 180 TCR beta chains.

Remarks on this clone: The antigen is unknown.

The study ran its PCR with 60 Vbeta and 13 Jbeta primers. Sequenced by immunoSEQ multiplex PCR; TCRdb stores in-frame clones only, minus some. The sample has about 160,000 clones, approximately 80% seen once. The clonotype comes from a male donor in good health and CMV-seronegative. The specimen was PBMCs.

As DNA, the CDR3 is TGTGCCAGCAGCGTAGCCGGGGTACCAAATGAAAAACTGTTTTTT. It yields the protein CASSVAGVPNEKLFF. This chain uses TRBV9 with TRBJ1-4; D gene ambiguous. With 0 bases removed from V and 5 bases from J, the gap between germline ends came to 11 bases. The CDR3 contains 15 residues. Germline V lookup: CDR1 SGDLS, CDR2 YYNGEE.